This T cell receptor beta chain is from a study of T cell repertoires in cytomegalovirus infection (dated by TCRdb to about 2019). About the study as a whole: Because public TCR beta signatures pointed to carriage of CMV infection together with the matching HLA type, the HLA type of each donor mattered for the analysis.

This clonotype was seen only a few times. Its target antigen remains unknown. No base-level quality is on record; no much larger clone is a single base apart. Summary of the overall study and its limitations: In both this cohort and an independent cohort of several hundred donors, the cumulative frequency of public TCR beta family members distinguished carriers of CMV infection plus the relevant HLA type. The ex vivo response was dominated by HLA-C-restricted CMV-specific TCR beta clonotypes, which also provided the single most frequent clonotype in two of eight donors.

The data were produced on an Illumina HiSeq 1500. TCRdb's own reprocessing of the public reads used fastp at Q25 and MiXCR and kept productive beta chains. When rows share a CDR3 protein, they turn into one entry using the most common DNA and genes. This sample gives hundreds of thousands of distinct CDR3 sequences in total; 15% to 20% of them show up just once. Clones ranked in the top ten supply 7.5% to 9% of the sample. CDR1 DFQATT and CDR2 SNEGSKA are derived from the germline V gene (reference sequence). There are 15 amino acids in the CDR3, from cysteine to phenylalanine inclusive. The sequence is cut down to CDR3 DNA, 45 bases in frame from base 1. V sheds 4 bases and J sheds 1 base, leaving 15 bases between their ends.

What was sequenced was PBMCs. Rearrangement joined TRBV20-1 to TRBJ2-3; the D gene could be TRBD1 or TRBD2, each one agreeing over 5 bases. The receptor's source is a human donor in good health (CMV status not recorded). Some clones in this sample may be carry-over from other donors' samples. The CDR3: CSAIRDAKGTDTQYF. The nucleotides are TGCAGTGCTATACGGGACGCTAAGGGCACAGATACGCAGTATTTT.